The 2 T cell receptor beta chains presented below share a single source sample, sequenced in a study of radiation and T cells in renal cell carcinoma (dated by TCRdb to 2019 to 2021). The sample's time point label, in plain terms: tumor resected at nephrectomy. In the paper's terms, the treatment or condition label means: treatment-naive control, cytoreductive nephrectomy. Library preparation used the immunoSEQ multiplex PCR assay. TCRdb retrieved this table from immuneACCESS and kept in-frame rearrangements only. Not all clones are present; in checked studies, unresolved V genes account for under half, and no reason is known for the remainder. For this sample the table gives 23,000 or so clones, of which roughly 50% were detected only once. The ten biggest clones cover around a fifth of the sample. The sample here was tumor tissue, taken from a patient whose treatment was nephrectomy without radiotherapy. Every receptor here comes from a man in his forties with renal cell carcinoma.

The CDR3 loop reads CASSLKGTDTQYF. DNA of the CDR3: TGTGCCAGCAGCTTAAAGGGCACAGATACGCAGTATTTT. The rearrangement uses TRBV13 and TRBJ2-3; no reliable D call. The CDR3 has 13 amino acids. CDR1 and CDR2 (germline): PRHDT, FYEKMQ (reference sequence). Trimming cost V 2 bases and J 1 base, with 4 bases left between them.

The chain joins TRBV28 to TRBJ1-2; tentatively, D is TRBD1 (5 bases). V was cut by 5 bases and J by 3 bases, with 13 bases left in between. CDR1 and CDR2 from the germline V gene are MDHEN and SYDVKM. There are 14 residues in the CDR3. The CDR3 reads CASSVTGDHYGYTF. In DNA, the CDR3 is TGTGCCAGCAGTGTCACGGGGGACCACTATGGCTACACCTTC.